The next 13 T cell receptor beta chains were all read from a single sample in a study of blood T cells in healthy people across ages. A second PCR of 7 to 11 cycles used a sample-barcoded 5' primer and a J-beta primer mix. TCRdb recomputed calls from the 5' RACE reads with MiXCR, one row per CDR3 protein. The data hold 1.2 million to 1.5 million distinct CDR3 sequences, with roughly 45% observed a single time. Sequencing input: blood. The receptor source for this set is a woman aged 18-29 years in good health.

This clonotype occurred a few times. The chain recombines TRBV4-1 with TRBJ2-7, with D perhaps matching TRBD2 (6 bases). Germline CDR1 and CDR2: MGHRA and YSYEKL. This CDR3 is 17 amino acids long. V shed 0 bases and J shed 3 bases, with 18 bases lying between them. The CDR3 nucleotides are TGCGCCAGCAGCCAAGAGACTAGGGGAAGGGGAAACTACGAGCAGTACTTC. It yields the protein CASSQETRGRGNYEQYF.

The rearrangement joins TRBV28 to TRBJ2-4; 7 bases agree with TRBD1. TRBJ2-7 matches the DNA end more closely, so the J call is doubtful. Per the germline V gene, CDR1 is MDHEN and CDR2 is SYDVKM. This CDR3 has 14 amino acids. CDR3 region: CASSSGQAVYEQYF. The CDR3, as DNA: TGTGCCAGCAGTTCCGGACAGGCCGTCTACGAGCAGTACTTC.

A remark on this clonotype: A much larger clone is a single base away; this may be a read error. The chain carries TRBV10-2 and TRBJ2-4; D remains unclear. The germline V and J ends were trimmed by 5 bases and 0 bases, with 5 bases remaining between them. Germline assignment: CDR1 WSHSY and CDR2 SAAADI. This CDR3 has 13 residues. The DNA of the CDR3 is TGCGCCAGCAGTAGCCAAGCCAAAAACATTCAGTACTTC. This encodes CASSSQAKNIQYF.

The chain recombines TRBV29-1 with TRBJ2-6; unclear D gene. V lost 7 bases and J lost 0, with 10 bases in between. The germline CDR1 and CDR2 sequences are SQVTM and ANQGSEA. The CDR3 has 14 amino acids. This CDR3 reads CSAGNPSGANVLTF. CDR3 DNA sequence: TGCAGCGCCGGAAACCCCTCTGGGGCCAACGTCCTGACTTTC.

The V gene is TRBV20-1, the J gene TRBJ2-3, with D unresolved. Germline CDR1 is DFQATT and CDR2 is SNEGSKA (reference sequence). This CDR3 spans 15 amino acids. Trimming stripped 2 bases from V and 4 bases from J, with 16 bases between. The CDR3 protein is CSARSPQTTSDTQYF. Written as DNA, the CDR3 is TGCAGTGCTAGATCCCCCCAGACCACTTCAGATACGCAGTATTTT.

This clonotype was recorded a few times. This sequence joins TRBV7-9 and TRBJ2-5; unclear D gene. The CDR3 extends over 14 amino acids. The germline V gene encodes CDR1 SEHNR and CDR2 FQNEAQ (reference sequence). Trimming took off 3 bases at V and 5 bases at J, with 13 bases between the two ends. The CDR3 nucleotides are TGTGCCAGCAGCTTGTTTATTCGTCCGGAGACCCAGTACTTC. Residues: CASSLFIRPETQYF.

This clonotype was recorded at least ten times. The chain combines TRBV3-1 with TRBJ2-7; D gene unclear. Trimming cost V 4 bases and J 4 bases, with 14 bases left between them. The CDR3 is made up of 14 amino acids. Germline V lookup: CDR1 LGHDT, CDR2 YNNKEL (reference sequence). Here the CDR3 DNA reads TGTGCCAGCAGCCCCTTTCCCGGCGTATACGAGCAGTACTTC. It translates to CASSPFPGVYEQYF.

The chain combines TRBV10-3 with TRBJ1-2, with D possibly TRBD1 on 6 matching bases. Trimming removed 7 bases from V and 2 bases from J, with 14 bases in between. The CDR3 consists of 14 residues. Germline V lookup: CDR1 ENHRY, CDR2 SYGVKD. CDR3 nucleotide sequence: TGTGCCATCACCGGCCGGGACAAAAACTATGGCTACACCTTC. Its protein product is CAITGRDKNYGYTF.

The J gene is TRBJ2-4, the V gene TRBV7-3, with a possible D match to TRBD2 (5 bases). From germline, CDR1 is SGHTA and CDR2 FQGTGA. Trimming cost V 1 base and J 8 bases, with 9 bases left between them. The CDR3 contains 13 residues. For the CDR3, the DNA is TGTGCCAGCAGCTTAAGGCCCGGGGACATTCAGTACTTC. It codes for CASSLRPGDIQYF.

The chain has TRBV10-3 and TRBJ2-3; 14 positions match TRBD2. Germline trimming cut 10 bases from V and 1 base from J; bases unmatched to any gene: 10. The CDR3 covers 17 residues. The germline V gene has CDR1 ENHRY and CDR2 SYGVKD. CDR3 loop: CATATSGGVDGTDTQYF. CDR3 coding DNA: TGTGCCACCGCGACTAGCGGGGGGGTGGACGGCACAGATACGCAGTATTTT.

The V gene is TRBV20-1, the J gene TRBJ1-1, with D uncertain. The CDR3 runs to 13 residues. From germline, CDR1 is DFQATT and CDR2 SNEGSKA (reference sequence). The germline V and J ends were trimmed by 6 bases and 4 bases, with 15 bases remaining between them. The CDR3 sequence is CSARGEWGTEAFF. For the CDR3, the DNA is TGCAGTGCCCGTGGGGAATGGGGCACTGAAGCTTTCTTT.

This clonotype has only a few counts. The V call is TRBV19, the J call TRBJ1-2, with TRBD1 matching 11 bases. V shed 4 bases and J 4 bases; nucleotides not matched to a gene: 17. CDR1 and CDR2 from the germline V gene are LNHDA and SQIVND (reference sequence). There are 19 residues in the CDR3. In nucleotides, the CDR3 is TGTGCCAGTAGTAAGCCCGGACAGGGGGCTTCGAAGTTGGGCTATGGCTACACCTTC. It specifies CASSKPGQGASKLGYGYTF. Complete variable domain (other parts from reference TRBV19 and TRBJ1-2): DGGITQSPKYLFRKEGQNVTLSCEQNLNHDAMYWYRQDPGQGLRLIYYSQIVNDFQKGDIAEGYSVSREKKESFPLTVTSAQKNPTAFYLCASSKPGQGASKLGYGYTFGSGTRLTVV.

This clonotype has just a few counts. The chain uses TRBV4-1 and TRBJ1-1; no firm D call. The CDR3 has 12 residues. V shed 0 bases and J shed 10 bases, with 9 bases lying between them. The germline gives CDR1 MGHRA, CDR2 YSYEKL. DNA for the CDR3: TGCGCCAGCAGCCAAGACCGCGAGATAGCTTTCTTT. Protein: CASSQDREIAFF.